This TCR beta chain was sequenced for a study of naive and memory T cell subsets. Study results and caveats: Delayed type IV hypersensitivity infiltration was taken to explain higher tuberculin-site TCR counts.

The germline gives CDR1 SGDLS, CDR2 YYNGEE. The CDR3 totals 14 residues. V was clipped by 4 bases and J by 4 bases, with 13 bases between them. This clonotype was observed many times. Its antigen is currently unknown. Blood and skin TCR RNA was reverse transcribed with alpha and beta constant primers. Ligated cDNA underwent four rounds of PCR with nested alpha and beta constant region primers and SP2. From the UMI-ligation and nested PCR reads, TCRdb called clonotypes with MiXCR, one entry per CDR3 protein. The sample records 18,000 or so distinct CDR3 sequences, 8% to 10% being singletons. Treatment of the sample: skin biopsy from PPD injection site in Mantoux-positive individual. Input was roughly 1 to 1000 ng of DNase-treated total RNA without cell sorting. TCR cDNA received a 3' ligated oligonucleotide that carried a UMI. Skin biopsies came from PPD injection sites in Mantoux-positive individuals.

The chain couples TRBV9 to TRBJ2-3; D possibly matches TRBD1 or TRBD2 (6 bases each). The sequence was obtained from an adult in good health. The sample in question was skin, obtained from a tuberculin skin test site. The CDR3 DNA reads as TGTGCCAGCAGCCAAGGGGGGCACGCAGATACGCAGTATTTT. Encoded protein: CASSQGGHADTQYF.